The 4 T cell receptor beta chains below were found in one sample sequenced in a study of breast tumors, draining lymph nodes, adjacent tissues. Breast cancer patients provided tissue from their axillary draining lymph nodes. One entry per CDR3 protein, called by TCRdb with MiXCR from the multiplex PCR reads. The sample lists approximately 230,000 distinct CDR3 sequences; around 35% were seen once. The source material was axillary lymph node tissue. The receptors shown here come from a female donor with breast cancer. Some clones in this sample may be carry-over from other donors' samples.

With regard to this clonotype: This may arise from a read error, as a much more abundant clone is one base away. The rearrangement uses TRBV6-5 and TRBJ2-6; no clear D. This CDR3 contains 14 residues. Germline CDR1 is MNHEY and CDR2 is SVGAGI. V lost 5 bases, J lost 2 bases, and 7 bases lay in between. The CDR3 nucleotides are TGTGCCAGCAGTCCCTCGACTGGGGCCAACGTCCTGACTTTC. Translation: CASSPSTGANVLTF.

The chain carries TRBV20-1 and TRBJ2-7, with TRBD2 matching 11 bases. CDR1 DFQATT and CDR2 SNEGSKA come from the germline V gene (reference sequence). This CDR3 contains 21 residues. V dropped 4 bases and J dropped 0; count of bases not matched to a gene: 23. For the CDR3, the DNA is TGCAGTGCTACCACTAGCGGGAGTTGGGCACTCGGGCCCACCGGCTCCTACGAGCAGTACTTC. Protein sequence: CSATTSGSWALGPTGSYEQYF.

The sample holds a few counts of this clonotype. This chain links TRBV6-7 with TRBJ1-4; possibly TRBD1 for D (5 bases). TRBV6-7 is an ORF; its function is uncertain. The CDR3 loop spans 12 amino acids. CDR3 sequence (DNA): TGTGTCGGGGGTCAGGCTAATGAAAAACTGTTTTTT. Its translation is CVGGQANEKLFF.

The chain recombines TRBV20-1 with TRBJ2-3; weak D call: TRBD2 (5 bases). The CDR3 consists of 13 residues. V lost 6 bases, J lost 3 bases, and 13 bases lay in between. CDR1 is DFQATT and CDR2 is SNEGSKA in the germline V gene (reference sequence). CDR3 region: CSATLRVTDTQYF. In DNA form, the CDR3 reads TGCAGTGCCACCTTGCGGGTGACAGATACGCAGTATTTT.